Each of the 6 T cell receptor beta chains below was sequenced from the same sample in a study of T-cell memory formation after mild COVID-19. TCRdb fed the 5' RACE reads into MiXCR, producing one record per CDR3 protein. Of 30,000 to 35,000 distinct CDR3 sequences listed, 7% to 8% are singletons. The material sequenced was PBMCs or a T cell subset sorted from them (not recorded which). The receptors were sampled from a man aged 18 to 35 who had mild COVID-19 (a few samples of this study predate the infection). Cell type and time point are not known.

This clonotype was picked up many times. J is TRBJ2-3 and V is TRBV9; D unclear. The CDR3 has 16 amino acids. Trimming pared 0 bases from V and 0 bases from J, leaving 11 bases between. Germline V gives CDR1 SGDLS, CDR2 YYNGEE. CDR3 loop: CASSVVGDSSTDTQYF. CDR3 bases: TGTGCCAGCAGCGTAGTCGGAGATTCTAGCACAGATACGCAGTATTTT.

This clonotype was seen ten or more times. The CDR3 loop is CASSAYRDRAGSYEQYV. The CDR3 DNA is TGTGCCAGCAGCGCTTACCGGGACAGGGCAGGGTCCTACGAGCAGTACGTC. V usage is TRBV5-6 and J usage is TRBJ2-7, with 9 bases fitting TRBD1. There are 17 residues in the CDR3. CDR1 and CDR2 (germline): SGHDT, YYEEEE. V shed 4 bases, J shed 1 base, and the junction held 12 bases outside the gene matches.

This clonotype was found many times. The chain is built from TRBV7-6 and TRBJ1-1, with 7 bases matching TRBD1. CDR1 is SGHVS and CDR2 is FNYEAQ in the germline V gene. This CDR3 comprises 15 residues. V shed 4 bases and J 6 bases; nucleotides not matched to a gene: 11. CDR3 DNA: TGTGCCAGCAGCTCGTCGACAGGGAATAACGCTGAAGCTTTCTTT. Encoded protein: CASSSSTGNNAEAFF.

The sample holds many counts of this clonotype. The chain employs TRBV5-1 and TRBJ2-5, with 12 bases aligning to TRBD2. This CDR3 has 15 residues. Looked up from germline, CDR1 is SGHRS and CDR2 is YFSETQ. The V gene end was trimmed by 4 bases and the J gene end by 2 bases; junction bases not matched to a gene: 3. CDR3 nucleotides: TGCGCCAGCAGCCCCGGACTAGCGGGGCAAGAGACCCAGTACTTC. This encodes CASSPGLAGQETQYF.

The gene calls are TRBV28 and TRBJ1-2; weak D call: TRBD1 (5 bases). Trimming took 6 bases from V and 3 from J, leaving 11 bases between them. The V gene's germline CDR1 is MDHEN and CDR2 SYDVKM. CDR3 size: 13 residues. CDR3 coding DNA: TGTGCCAGCAGCTGGGCAGGGTACTATGGCTACACCTTC. It specifies CASSWAGYYGYTF.

This clonotype occurred many times. V usage is TRBV7-9 and J usage is TRBJ2-3, with TRBD1 matching over 12 bases. The CDR3 sequence is 16 residues long. Germline loops: CDR1 SEHNR, CDR2 FQNEAQ (reference sequence). Trimming removed 4 bases from V and 6 bases from J; junction bases left unmatched: 8. In nucleotides, the CDR3 is TGTGCCAGCAGCTCGACCGGGACAGGGGGCCTCGATACGCAGTATTTT. Translation: CASSSTGTGGLDTQYF.